This T cell receptor (beta chain) was obtained from a study of blood T cell repertoires in COVID-19. Study in general: Sample material is recorded as cDNA or gDNA derived from T cells, B-cell-depleted T cells, or PBMCs.

Germline V gives CDR1 MDHEN, CDR2 SYDVKM. The trim removed 5 bases at V and 0 bases at J, leaving 10 bases unmatched. The CDR3 has 18 amino acids. Repertoires were generated with immunoSEQ multiplex PCR, while TCRdb's copy carries only in-frame clones and drops some. The table lists around 46,000 clones, roughly nine tenths of them singletons. This clone has only one observation. The chain has TRBV28 and TRBJ1-5, with 10 bases identical to TRBD1. This clonotype was sampled from a man aged 60 to 69 with active or convalescent COVID-19. Sequenced sample: peripheral blood. The CDR3 coding sequence is TGTGCCAGCAGTCGGCGGGACAGGGGCCTTGATAGCAATCAGCCCCAGCATTTT. Its translation: CASSRRDRGLDSNQPQHF.